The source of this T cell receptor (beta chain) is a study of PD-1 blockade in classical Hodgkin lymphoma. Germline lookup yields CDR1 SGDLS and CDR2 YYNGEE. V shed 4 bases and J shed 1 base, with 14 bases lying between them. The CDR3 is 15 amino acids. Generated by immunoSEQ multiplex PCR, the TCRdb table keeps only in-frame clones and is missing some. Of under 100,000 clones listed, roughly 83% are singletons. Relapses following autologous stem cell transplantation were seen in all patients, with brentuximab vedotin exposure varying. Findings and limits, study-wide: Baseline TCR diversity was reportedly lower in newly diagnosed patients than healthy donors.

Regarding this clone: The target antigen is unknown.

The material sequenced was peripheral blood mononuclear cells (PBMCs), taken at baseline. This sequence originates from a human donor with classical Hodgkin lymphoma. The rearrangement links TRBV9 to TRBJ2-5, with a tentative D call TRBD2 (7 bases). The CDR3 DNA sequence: TGTGCCAGCAGCCCCCGAGGGGGGGGCCAAGAGACCCAGTACTTC. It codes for CASSPRGGGQETQYF.